The rows below give T cell receptor beta chains drawn from one sample of a study of blood T cell repertoires in COVID-19. Sequencing was performed with immunoSEQ multiplex PCR; in TCRdb, only in-frame clones are kept and a portion is missing. This sample has approximately 240,000 clones, with less than 90% found just once. Input material: peripheral blood. The receptors come from a woman of 80 years or more with active or convalescent COVID-19. Both conserved end residues are part of each CDR3. D genes are given only for firm matches. Clone size is shown for a subset of rows, as once, few, many or a class of expanded clone.

V	size	D	J	length	CDR3	DNA
TRBV25-1	.	TRBD2	TRBJ2-2	16	CASSEASGSSTGELFF	TGTGCCAGCAGTGAGGCTAGCGGGAGTAGCACCGGGGAGCTGTTTTTT
TRBV28	.	.	TRBJ1-5	14	CASTKGGGFQPQHF	TGTGCCAGCACTAAAGGGGGGGGGTTTCAGCCCCAGCATTTT
TRBV9	once	.	TRBJ1-2	16	CASSVAGDGQVDGYTF	TGTGCCAGCAGCGTAGCCGGAGATGGACAAGTCGATGGCTACACCTTC
TRBV28	.	TRBD2	TRBJ2-1	15	CGASGGFRSYNEQFF	TGCGGGGCTAGCGGGGGTTTTAGGTCCTACAATGAGCAGTTCTTC
TRBV18	few	TRBD2	TRBJ2-5	15	CASSPTTSGRETQYF	TGTGCCAGCTCACCAACGACTAGCGGGAGGGAGACCCAGTACTTC
TRBV5-1	.	TRBD2	TRBJ2-1	16	CASSLTSGSSYNEQFF	TGCGCCAGCAGTTTGACTAGCGGGTCCTCCTACAATGAGCAGTTCTTC
TRBV19	.	TRBD2	TRBJ2-1	13	CASSRTRPNEQFF	TGTGCCAGTAGTAGGACTAGACCAAATGAGCAGTTCTTC
TRBV27	.	.	TRBJ2-1	16	CASSLRDTAPSNEQFF	TGTGCCAGCAGTTTAAGGGACACTGCCCCCTCTAATGAGCAGTTCTTC
TRBV12-3/TRBV12-4	.	.	TRBJ1-2	13	CASSLDSNYGYTF	TGTGCCAGCAGTTTAGACAGCAACTATGGCTACACCTTC
TRBV10-3	.	TRBD2	TRBJ2-3	17	CAISAIVGTSDTDTQYF	TGTGCCATCAGCGCGATAGTGGGGACTAGCGACACAGATACGCAGTATTTT
TRBV19	.	TRBD1	TRBJ2-7	14	CASSIEGGPYEQYF	TGTGCCAGTAGTATAGAAGGGGGCCCCTACGAGCAGTACTTC
TRBV4-1	.	TRBD1	TRBJ2-7	16	CASSQTPGQGLYEQYF	TGCGCCAGCAGCCAAACCCCGGGACAGGGGTTGTACGAGCAGTACTTC
TRBV6-1	.	TRBD2	TRBJ2-3	14	CASSERAGVDTQYF	TGTGCCAGCAGTGAAAGAGCGGGAGTTGATACGCAGTATTTT
TRBV9	.	.	TRBJ2-1	16	CASSARSVAPYNEQFF	TGTGCCAGCAGCGCCCGCAGCGTGGCCCCATACAATGAGCAGTTCTTC
TRBV18	.	TRBD1	TRBJ2-1	13	CASSRQGLGEQFF	TGTGCCAGCTCACGACAGGGGCTGGGGGAGCAGTTCTTC